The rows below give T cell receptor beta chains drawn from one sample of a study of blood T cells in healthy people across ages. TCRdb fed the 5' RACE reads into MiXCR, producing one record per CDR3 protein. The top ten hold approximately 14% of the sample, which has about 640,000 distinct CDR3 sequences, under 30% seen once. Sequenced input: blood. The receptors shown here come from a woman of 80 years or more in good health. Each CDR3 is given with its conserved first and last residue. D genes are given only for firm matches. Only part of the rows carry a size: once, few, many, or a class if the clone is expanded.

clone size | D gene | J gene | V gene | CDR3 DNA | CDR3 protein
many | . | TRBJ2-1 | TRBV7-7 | TGTGCTAGCAGCCCAGACAGGACGGACTACAATGAGCAGTTCTTC | CASSPDRTDYNEQFF
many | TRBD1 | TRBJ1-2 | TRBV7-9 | TGTGCCAGCAGCTTAGGGACAGGGGACTTTGGGAGATATGGCTACACCTTC | CASSLGTGDFGRYGYTF
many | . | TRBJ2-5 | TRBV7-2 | TGTGCCAGCAGCCACCCCGGGTACCAAGAGACCCAGTACTTC | CASSHPGYQETQYF
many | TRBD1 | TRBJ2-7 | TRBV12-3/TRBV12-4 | TGTGCCAGCAGACCCTCGGGACAGGGTGATAACGAGCAGTACTTC | CASRPSGQGDNEQYF
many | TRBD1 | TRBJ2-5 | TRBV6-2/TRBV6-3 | TGTGCCAGCAGCACTCTGACCGGGGACAGGTCGTACCAAGAGACCCAGTACTTC | CASSTLTGDRSYQETQYF
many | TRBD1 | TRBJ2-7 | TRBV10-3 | TGTGCCATCAGTGAAAAGGGACAGACAAGCTCCTACGAGCAGTACTTC | CAISEKGQTSSYEQYF
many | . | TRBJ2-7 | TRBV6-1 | TGTGCCAGCGGGCGGGTGTCCCCCTACGAGCAGTACTTC | CASGRVSPYEQYF
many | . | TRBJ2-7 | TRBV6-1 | TGTGCCAGCAGGACGGGCGGACACTACGAGCAGTACTTC | CASRTGGHYEQYF
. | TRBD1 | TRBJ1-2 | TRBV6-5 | TGTGCCAACAGGATACCAGGACAGGGTTATGGCTACACCTTC | CANRIPGQGYGYTF
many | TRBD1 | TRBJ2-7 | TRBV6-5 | TGTGCCAGCAGGACGAGGACAGGGCGCCCCTACGAGCAGTACTTC | CASRTRTGRPYEQYF
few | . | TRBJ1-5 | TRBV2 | TGTGCCAGCAGATTAACTGGGGGTTCGCCCCAGCATTTT | CASRLTGGSPQHF
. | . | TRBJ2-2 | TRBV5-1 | TGCGCCAGCAGCTACCGTAGGGAGCCGAACACCGGGGAGCTGTTTTTT | CASSYRREPNTGELFF
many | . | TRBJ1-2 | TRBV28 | TGTGCCAGCAGTTCCGACAGGAACTATGGCTACACCTTC | CASSSDRNYGYTF
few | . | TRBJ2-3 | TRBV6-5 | TGTGCCACCCATAGGGACCCCAGCACAGATACGCAGTATTTT | CATHRDPSTDTQYF
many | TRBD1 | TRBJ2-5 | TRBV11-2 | TGTGCCAGCAGCTTAAACTCCCACAGGGGCTGGTTGGAGACCCAGTACTTC | CASSLNSHRGWLETQYF
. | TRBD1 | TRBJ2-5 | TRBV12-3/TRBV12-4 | TGTGCCAGCAGTCCAAGGACAGGGGGCGAGACCCAGTACTTC | CASSPRTGGETQYF
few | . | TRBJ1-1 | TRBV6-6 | TGTGCCAGCAGTTCCGGGCAGGGCGCCATGAACACTGAAGCTTTCTTT | CASSSGQGAMNTEAFF
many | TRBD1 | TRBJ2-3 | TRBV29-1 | TGCAGCGTTGAAGATCCGGACAGGGCGATTACGCAGTATTTT | CSVEDPDRAITQYF
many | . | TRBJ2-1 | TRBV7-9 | TGTGCCAGCAGCTTAGGGAGCTACAATGAGCAGTTCTTC | CASSLGSYNEQFF
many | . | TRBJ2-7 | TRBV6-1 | TGTGCCAGCAGTGAGGGACCTTTTATTTCCTACGAGCAGTACTTC | CASSEGPFISYEQYF
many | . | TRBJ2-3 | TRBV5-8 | TGTGCCAGCAGCTTGAATCTCGGCACAGATACGCAGTATTTT | CASSLNLGTDTQYF
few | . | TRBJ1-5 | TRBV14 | TGTGCCAGCAGCCACCTTCGGGGAGCGCCCCAGCATTTT | CASSHLRGAPQHF
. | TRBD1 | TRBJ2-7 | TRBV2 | TGTGCCAGCAGTTCCACAGGGGGCCTAAATCAGTACTTC | CASSSTGGLNQYF
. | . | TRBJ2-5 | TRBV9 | TGTGCCAGCAGCGTAGTTGGTCGGCAAGAGACCCAGTACTTC | CASSVVGRQETQYF
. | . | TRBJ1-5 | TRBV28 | TGTGCCAGCAGTTTGGGGGACGCCTGGAAGGAACAGCCCCAGCATTTT | CASSLGDAWKEQPQHF
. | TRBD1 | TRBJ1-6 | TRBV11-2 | TGTGCCAGCAGGTACACTCCCGACAGGGGCATGGGTTCACCCCTCCACTTT | CASRYTPDRGMGSPLHF
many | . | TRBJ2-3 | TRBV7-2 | TGTGCCAGCAGCTTGACTAGTCTCACAGATACGCAGTATTTT | CASSLTSLTDTQYF
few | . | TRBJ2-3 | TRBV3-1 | TGTGCCAGCAGCCCCCAAGGGGGAGTCTTCACAGATACGCAGTATTTT | CASSPQGGVFTDTQYF
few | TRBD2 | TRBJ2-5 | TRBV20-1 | TGCAGTGCTACCGCCGCTAGCGGGGGGCTTGGGGAGACCCAGTACTTC | CSATAASGGLGETQYF
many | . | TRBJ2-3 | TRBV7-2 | TGTGCCAGCAGCTTAGCTAGCGGAGATACGCAGTATTTT | CASSLASGDTQYF
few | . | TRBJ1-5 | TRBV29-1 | TGCAGCGTGTCAGGGTCCAATCAGCCCCAGCATTTT | CSVSGSNQPQHF
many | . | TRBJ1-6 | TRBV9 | TGTGCCAGCAGCGTATGGGGGTTGGATTCACCCCTCCACTTT | CASSVWGLDSPLHF
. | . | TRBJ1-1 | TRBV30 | TGTGCCAGGGGACACCCGAACACTGAAGCTTTCTTT | CARGHPNTEAFF
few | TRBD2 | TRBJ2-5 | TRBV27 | TGTGCCAGCAGCCCCTGGACTAGCGGCTCCCAAGAGACCCAGTACTTC | CASSPWTSGSQETQYF
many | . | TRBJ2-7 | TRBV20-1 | TGCAGTGCCAGTCGACAAGGACGCGAGCAGTACTTC | CSASRQGREQYF
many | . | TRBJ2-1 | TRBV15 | TGTGCCACCAGCAGAGTTGGGGAACTTAATGAGCAGTTCTTC | CATSRVGELNEQFF
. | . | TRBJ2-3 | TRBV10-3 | TGTGCCATCAGTGGTTTCAGCGGCACAGATACGCAGTATTTT | CAISGFSGTDTQYF
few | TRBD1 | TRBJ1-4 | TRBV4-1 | TGCGCCAGCAGCCGGGGGACAGCCGGGGGTGAAAAACTGTTTTTT | CASSRGTAGGEKLFF
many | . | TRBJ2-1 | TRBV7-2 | TGTGCCAGCAGCCTCCCGTCGGGGCTGGGGAATGAGCAGTTCTTC | CASSLPSGLGNEQFF
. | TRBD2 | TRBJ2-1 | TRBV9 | TGTGCCAGCAGCGTAGGGGGCGGGGGGGCACACAATGAGCAGTTCTTC | CASSVGGGGAHNEQFF
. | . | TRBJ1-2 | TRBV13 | TGTGCCAGCAGCTTACGGGGAAATGAGGGTCAGGGCTACACCTTC | CASSLRGNEGQGYTF
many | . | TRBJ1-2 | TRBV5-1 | TGCGCCAGCAGCTTGCGTCTCGGTGAAGGCTACACCTTC | CASSLRLGEGYTF
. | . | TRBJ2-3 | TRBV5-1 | TGCGCCAGCAGCTTGGAAGCAACAGGGTGGTATTTT | CASSLEATGWYF
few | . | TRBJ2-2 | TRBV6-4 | TGTGTCAGCAGTGCCCGGGGCACCGGGGAGCTGTTTTTT | CVSSARGTGELFF
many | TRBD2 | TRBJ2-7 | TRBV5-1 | TGCGCCAGCAGCTTGAGAACTAGCGGGGGGAGCTCCTACAATGAGCAGTACTTC | CASSLRTSGGSSYNEQYF
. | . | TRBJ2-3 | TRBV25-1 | TGTGCCAGCAGTGGAGGAGGGAGCGGGCCCCAGGATACGCAGTATTTT | CASSGGGSGPQDTQYF
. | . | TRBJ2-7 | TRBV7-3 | TGTGCCAGCAGCTTAACGAGTGGGGATACCTACGAGCAGTACTTC | CASSLTSGDTYEQYF
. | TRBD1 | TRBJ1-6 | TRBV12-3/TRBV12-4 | TGTGCCAGCAGTTTATCGACAGGGGGCGATGCGAATTCACCCCTCCACTTT | CASSLSTGGDANSPLHF
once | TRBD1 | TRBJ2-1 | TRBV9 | TGTGCCAGCAGCGGAGGGACAGGGGCCTACAATGAGCAGTTCTTC | CASSGGTGAYNEQFF
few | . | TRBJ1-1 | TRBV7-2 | TGTGCCAGCAGCGGAGGGTGGCACACTGAAGCTTTCTTT | CASSGGWHTEAFF
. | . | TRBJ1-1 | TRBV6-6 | TGTGCCAGCAGTTACTCGACGGGGGATGGGAACACTGAAGCTTTCTTT | CASSYSTGDGNTEAFF
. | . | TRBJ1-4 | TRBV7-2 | TGTGCCAGCAGCTTAGGTGTTAGAGGGGGGGAAAAACTGTTTTTT | CASSLGVRGGEKLFF
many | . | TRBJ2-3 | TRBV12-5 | TGTGCTAGTGGTTTGGTACTTGGCGGGAACACAGATACGCAGTATTTT | CASGLVLGGNTDTQYF
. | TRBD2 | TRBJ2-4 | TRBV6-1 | TGTGCCAGCAGTAAGACTAGCGGGGGGGCCCAAGCCAAAAACATTCAGTACTTC | CASSKTSGGAQAKNIQYF